This TCR beta chain was captured in a study of molecular identifiers for immune sequencing clone quantification. Via MiXCR, TCRdb re-called the PCR reads, giving one row per CDR3 protein. The sample has tens of thousands of distinct CDR3 sequences, 15% to 20% seen once. Whole-study findings and limits: Whereas naive cells kept under 1% of molecules in clones above 20 RNA copies, such clones held over 98% in effectors.

This clonotype came up many times. No antigen is known for it. Sorting was used to obtain naive CD8 T cells (CD8+CD4-CCR7+CD45RA+). CDR1 is DFQATT, CDR2 SNEGSKA, per germline (reference sequence). V lost 5 bases, J lost 3 bases, and 10 bases stayed unmatched. The CDR3 contains 14 residues. The V and J genes are TRBV20-1 and TRBJ2-7; the match to TRBD1 covers 7 bases. This clonotype originated in a human donor in good health. Some libraries in this study had Jurkat cell RNA spiked in. Material: naive CD8+ T cells from blood, with Jurkat cell RNA spiked in. As to subset: FACS-sorted CD8+CD4-CCR7+CD45RA+ naive T cells. CDR3 DNA sequence: TGCAGTGCTCGAACCCAGGACAGGCTCTACGAGCAGTACTTC. Protein product: CSARTQDRLYEQYF.